What follows are 27 T cell receptor beta chains derived from one specimen sequenced in a study of blood T cell repertoires in COVID-19. The method was immunoSEQ multiplex PCR; TCRdb's version includes in-frame clones alone and lacks a portion of them. The table lists about 430,000 clones, 70% to 90% of them singletons. Sequencing was carried out using PBMCs or T cells enriched from blood (not recorded which). These receptors originate from a woman younger than 35 who had been exposed to COVID-19.

The chain recombines TRBV4-1 with TRBJ2-7; TRBD2 might be the D (6 bases). This CDR3 spans 15 amino acids. Trimming left V 5 bases short and J 0 bases short, with 14 bases between. The V gene's germline CDR1 is MGHRA and CDR2 YSYEKL. The CDR3 region is CASSSESGFSYEQYF. The CDR3 coding sequence is TGCGCCAGCAGCTCAGAGAGCGGGTTCTCCTACGAGCAGTACTTC.

The rearrangement links TRBV19 to TRBJ2-2; D may be TRBD1 (6 bases). Trimming cost V 4 bases and J 4 bases, with 16 bases left between them. The CDR3 contains 16 residues. The germline gives CDR1 LNHDA, CDR2 SQIVND (reference sequence). The CDR3 bases are TGTGCCAGTAGTAGTCAGGGGTGGTCCGGCACCGGGGAGCTGTTTTTT. Amino acids: CASSSQGWSGTGELFF. Using reference TRBV19 and TRBJ2-2 for the parts outside the CDR3, the full variable domain is DGGITQSPKYLFRKEGQNVTLSCEQNLNHDAMYWYRQDPGQGLRLIYYSQIVNDFQKGDIAEGYSVSREKKESFPLTVTSAQKNPTAFYLCASSSQGWSGTGELFFGEGSRLTVL.

V and J are TRBV9 and TRBJ2-2, with 15 bases aligning to TRBD2. Germline V gene data show CDR1 as SGDLS and CDR2 as YYNGEE. The CDR3 consists of 19 residues. V shed 0 bases, J shed 4 bases, and the junction held 7 bases outside the gene matches. CDR3 in DNA: TGTGCCAGCAGCGTAGTCCGGACTAGCGGGGGGGAGGTCACCGGGGAGCTGTTTTTT. Protein product: CASSVVRTSGGEVTGELFF.

V usage is TRBV19 and J usage is TRBJ2-7; D is unclear. The CDR3 covers 13 residues. V was cut by 3 bases and J by 3 bases, with 9 bases left in between. The germline V gene encodes CDR1 LNHDA and CDR2 SQIVND (reference sequence). The CDR3 DNA sequence: TGTGCCAGTAGTATTGGAGTCGGCTACGAGCAGTACTTC. It translates to CASSIGVGYEQYF.

This chain uses TRBV15 with TRBJ2-5, with TRBD2 matching over 7 bases. CDR3 length: 16 residues. J gave up 4 bases and V 3 bases, and 11 bases lay outside the gene matches. Germline V CDR1 and CDR2: LNHNV, YYDKDF (reference sequence). The CDR3 is CATSSDRWGRGETQYF. CDR3 bases: TGTGCCACCAGCAGCGATCGTTGGGGGAGGGGAGAGACCCAGTACTTC. Filled out from reference TRBV15 and TRBJ2-5, the complete variable domain reads DAMVIQNPRYQVTQFGKPVTLSCSQTLNHNVMYWYQQKSSQAPKLLFHYYDKDFNNEADTPDNFQSRRPNTSFCFLDIRSPGLGDTAMYLCATSSDRWGRGETQYFGPGTRLLVL.

The chain recombines TRBV19 with TRBJ2-5; 9 bases are shared with TRBD1. Trimming took 7 bases from V and 5 from J; bases not matched to a gene: 11. Germline values: CDR1 LNHDA, CDR2 SQIVND (reference sequence). The CDR3 is 15 residues long. CDR3 in DNA: TGTGCCAGTACAACCGGGACAGGGAGGAGGGAGACCCAGTACTTC. Its translation: CASTTGTGRRETQYF.

This chain connects TRBV28 to TRBJ2-7; 7 bases are shared with TRBD2. Trimming cost V 4 bases and J 0 bases; bases outside gene matches: 3. The germline CDR1 and CDR2 sequences are MDHEN and SYDVKM. The CDR3 is 14 residues long. The CDR3 loop is CASSSGGYSYEQYF. CDR3 coding DNA: TGTGCCAGCAGTTCGGGGGGATACTCCTACGAGCAGTACTTC.

This clone was counted once. V and J are TRBV13 and TRBJ2-2, with 9 positions matching TRBD1. V shed 7 bases and J 5 bases; nucleotides not matched to a gene: 11. This CDR3 comprises 16 residues. CDR1 and CDR2 (germline): PRHDT, FYEKMQ (reference sequence). The CDR3 nucleotides are TGTGCCAGCACCCTGCTCGGGACAGGGAAAACCGGGGAGCTGTTTTTT. This gives the protein CASTLLGTGKTGELFF.

The DNA of the CDR3 is TGTGCCAGCAGCTTACGGGACAGGGGTAATGGCTACACCTTC. Encoded protein: CASSLRDRGNGYTF. The chain is built from TRBV7-2 and TRBJ1-2; 10 nucleotides match TRBD1. Germline-derived CDR1 and CDR2 are SGHTA and FQGNSA. The CDR3 extends over 14 amino acids. V lost 2 bases to trimming and J lost 6 bases; unmatched junction nucleotides: 3.

This clone was counted a single time. The chain recombines TRBV29-1 with TRBJ2-7, with D possibly matching TRBD2 (6 bases). The CDR3 covers 13 residues. The germline gives CDR1 SQVTM, CDR2 ANQGSEA. The germline V and J ends were trimmed by 6 bases and 3 bases, with 15 bases remaining between them. The CDR3 here is CSVPGLSGYEQYF. The CDR3 region has the DNA TGCAGCGTCCCGGGACTGAGCGGCTACGAGCAGTACTTC.

This sequence joins TRBV29-1 and TRBJ2-3; 9 positions agree with TRBD2. This CDR3 spans 18 amino acids. V was pared by 6 bases and J by 4 bases, with 20 bases of the junction left unmatched. Germline CDR1 SQVTM, CDR2 ANQGSEA. The CDR3 is CSVETSGSWGMRPDTQYF. CDR3 nucleotide sequence: TGCAGCGTGGAGACTAGCGGCTCATGGGGTATGCGGCCAGATACGCAGTATTTT.

The chain carries TRBV4-2 and TRBJ2-1; 10 bases match TRBD2. This CDR3 has 16 amino acids. After removal of 4 bases from V and 5 bases from J, the junction contained 8 bases not matched to a gene. The germline gives CDR1 LGHNA, CDR2 YNFKEQ. This CDR3 reads CASSPFTSGVNNEQFF. CDR3 bases: TGTGCCAGCAGCCCGTTTACTAGCGGGGTCAACAATGAGCAGTTCTTC.

The chain couples TRBV9 to TRBJ1-3; no reliable D call. V lost 4 bases, J lost 0 bases, and 11 bases lay in between. Per the germline V gene, CDR1 is SGDLS and CDR2 is YYNGEE. The CDR3 covers 15 residues. In DNA form, the CDR3 reads TGTGCCAGCAGCCAGACTCATGGCTCTGGAAACACCATATATTTT. Encoded protein: CASSQTHGSGNTIYF.

The chain is built from TRBV6-5 and TRBJ1-3; 7 bases line up with TRBD1. Germline CDR1 reads MNHEY; CDR2 reads SVGAGI. The V and J ends lost 5 bases and 2 bases, in that order; junction bases with no gene match: 6. This CDR3 is 15 amino acids long. The CDR3 here is CASSRDSIAGNTIYF. The CDR3 DNA reads TGTGCCAGCAGTAGGGACAGTATTGCTGGAAACACCATATATTTT.

The chain couples TRBV4-2 to TRBJ2-2; possibly TRBD1 for D (6 bases). Germline lookup yields CDR1 LGHNA and CDR2 YNFKEQ. This CDR3 comprises 16 residues. Trimming removed 2 bases at V and 1 base at J, with 11 bases between. CDR3 in amino acids: CASSQNPGQNTGELFF. The CDR3 bases are TGTGCCAGCAGCCAAAATCCGGGACAGAACACCGGGGAGCTGTTTTTT.

As to this clone: The sample has other DNA sequences that encode this CDR3 too. The V gene is TRBV7-2, the J gene TRBJ1-1; no clear D gene. The CDR3 has 14 amino acids. Between the trimmed V and J ends, which lost 1 base and 1 base, there was a span of 7 bases. Per the germline V gene, CDR1 is SGHTA and CDR2 is FQGNSA. The CDR3 here is CASSLGPGNTEAFF. The CDR3, as DNA: TGTGCCAGCAGCTTAGGTCCGGGGAACACTGAAGCTTTCTTT.

V usage is TRBV24-1 and J usage is TRBJ2-6; 11 nucleotides align to TRBD1. Germline CDR1 reads KGHDR; CDR2 reads SFDVKD. Unmatched junction bases numbered 7, after V lost 4 bases and J lost 0 bases. The CDR3 spans 19 residues. The CDR3: CATSDRTGGQSSGANVLTF. CDR3 nucleotides: TGTGCCACCAGTGACCGGACAGGGGGCCAGAGCTCTGGGGCCAACGTCCTGACTTTC.

V gene TRBV5-5 combines with J gene TRBJ1-4; the D is unclear. The CDR3 has 17 residues. The germline V gene encodes CDR1 SGHKS and CDR2 YYEKEE (reference sequence). V lost 4 bases to trimming and J lost 2 bases, with 18 bases between them. CDR3 DNA: TGTGCCAGCAGCGGACGGGAGGGCGAATTTACTAATGAAAAACTGTTTTTT. Translation gives CASSGREGEFTNEKLFF. The whole variable domain, filled in from reference TRBV5-5 and TRBJ1-4, reads DAGVTQSPTHLIKTRGQQVTLRCSPISGHKSVSWYQQVLGQGPQFIFQYYEKEERGRGNFPDRFSARQFPNYSSELNVNALLLGDSALYLCASSGREGEFTNEKLFFGSGTQLSVL.

The genes are TRBV12-3 or TRBV12-4 and TRBJ1-2; D is unclear. The CDR3 runs to 12 residues. Between the trimmed V and J ends, which lost 4 bases and 8 bases, there was a span of 11 bases. The CDR3 nucleotides are TGTGCCAGCAGTTCCGGGGAGAGAGGCTACACCTTC. As protein: CASSSGERGYTF.

This chain uses TRBV18 with TRBJ2-5; weak D call: TRBD1 (5 bases). The CDR3 sequence is 13 residues long. CDR1 and CDR2 from the germline V gene are KGHSH and LQKENI. V lost 3 bases to trimming and J lost 1 base, with 6 bases between them. The CDR3: CASSPTAQETQYF. DNA of the CDR3: TGTGCCAGCTCACCGACAGCCCAAGAGACCCAGTACTTC.

The chain is built from TRBV19 and TRBJ1-1; TRBD1 matches 9 bases. Germline V gene data show CDR1 as LNHDA and CDR2 as SQIVND (reference sequence). The ends lost 5 bases at V and 2 bases at J; junction bases unmatched: 9. This CDR3 is built from 16 residues. The CDR3 here is CASSVLQGAANTEAFF. The DNA of the CDR3 is TGTGCCAGTAGTGTACTACAGGGGGCTGCCAACACTGAAGCTTTCTTT.

The J gene is TRBJ2-6, the V gene TRBV7-2; maybe TRBD1 (5 bases). This CDR3 contains 17 residues. The V gene lost 1 base and the J gene lost 4 bases, with 14 bases spanning the gap. The germline V gene has CDR1 SGHTA and CDR2 FQGNSA. As DNA, the CDR3 is TGTGCCAGCAGCTTAGGGTCGCAGGGCGGCGGGGCCAACGTCCTGACTTTC. Amino acids: CASSLGSQGGGANVLTF.

This chain's CDR3 is CASSISDRGNSPLHF. The DNA for the CDR3 is TGTGCCAGCAGCATCTCGGACAGGGGTAATTCACCCCTCCACTTT. The V and J genes are TRBV28 and TRBJ1-6; 9 positions match TRBD1. This CDR3 comprises 15 residues. Germline V gene data show CDR1 as MDHEN and CDR2 as SYDVKM. J gave up 6 bases and V 6 bases, and 6 bases lay outside the gene matches. Based on the CDR3 plus reference TRBV28 and TRBJ1-6, the full variable domain is DVKVTQSSRYLVKRTGEKVFLECVQDMDHENMFWYRQDPGLGLRLIYFSYDVKMKEKGDIPEGYSVSREKKERFSLILESASTNQTSMYLCASSISDRGNSPLHFGNGTRLTVT.

The chain has TRBV12-3 or TRBV12-4 and TRBJ1-2; TRBD1 is a possible D gene (6 bases). V was pared by 3 bases and J by 8 bases, with 13 bases between. This CDR3 region has 13 residues. This chain's CDR3 is CASSFNRVEGYTF. The CDR3 DNA follows: TGTGCCAGCAGTTTTAACAGGGTGGAGGGCTACACCTTC.

This sequence joins TRBV10-1 and TRBJ2-5; weak D call: TRBD2 (6 bases). The germline V gene has CDR1 WNHNN and CDR2 SYGVQD (reference sequence). CDR3 size: 17 residues. Trimming pared 6 bases from V and 1 base from J, leaving 21 bases between. In nucleotides, the CDR3 is TGCGCCAGCAGCGACCACCGGCGGGGTAGGGGCCAAGAGACCCAGTACTTC. This codes for CASSDHRRGRGQETQYF.

V is TRBV7-9 and J is TRBJ2-3; no firm D call. The CDR3 has 14 amino acids. In germline, CDR1 is SEHNR, CDR2 FQNEAQ (reference sequence). The ends were cut back, 4 bases at V and 4 bases at J, with 12 bases in the middle. This CDR3 reads CASSSLYGADTQYF. CDR3 coding DNA: TGTGCCAGCAGCTCACTATATGGAGCAGATACGCAGTATTTT.

The chain is built from TRBV9 and TRBJ2-5; TRBD2 is a possible D gene (6 bases). Germline V lookup: CDR1 SGDLS, CDR2 YYNGEE. The CDR3 length is 15 residues. V was cut by 4 bases and J by 5 bases, with 18 bases left in between. CDR3 sequence: CASSSRGSGGETQYF. CDR3 coding DNA: TGTGCCAGCAGCTCCCGGGGTAGTGGGGGGGAGACCCAGTACTTC.